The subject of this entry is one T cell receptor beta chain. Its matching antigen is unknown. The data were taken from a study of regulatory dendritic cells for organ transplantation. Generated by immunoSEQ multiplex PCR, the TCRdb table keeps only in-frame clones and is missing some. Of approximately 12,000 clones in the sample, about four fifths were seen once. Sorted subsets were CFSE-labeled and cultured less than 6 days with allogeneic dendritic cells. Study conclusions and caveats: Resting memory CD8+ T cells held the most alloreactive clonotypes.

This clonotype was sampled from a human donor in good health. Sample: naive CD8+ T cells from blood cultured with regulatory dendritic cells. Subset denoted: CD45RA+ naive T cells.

CDR3 DNA: TGTGCCAGCAATCTCCGGGACAGGGGGTCCTACGAGCAGTACTTC. Translation: CASNLRDRGSYEQYF. The V gene is TRBV6-1, the J gene TRBJ2-7, with TRBD1 matching over 11 bases. The CDR3 extends over 15 amino acids. Germline lookup yields CDR1 MNHNS and CDR2 SASEGT. V lost 7 bases and J lost 1; bases outside the gene matches: 6.